Listed here is a single T cell receptor beta chain. In this sample, this clonotype turned up a few times. Its binding antigen is unknown. Qualities for individual bases were not recorded, and no much larger clone is one base off. The data belong to a study of T cell repertoires in cytomegalovirus infection (dated by TCRdb to about 2019). Turning to the overall study: Donor HLA type was relevant to the analysis, because carriage of CMV infection together with the matching HLA type was indicated by public TCR beta signatures.

CDR1 and CDR2 are read off the germline V gene (reference sequence) as SEHNR and FQNEAQ. Trimming at the junction amounts to 3 bases on V and 14 bases on J, and the germline ends lie 11 bases apart. Inclusive of the bounding cysteine and phenylalanine, the CDR3 is 12 residues long. CDR3 DNA is the only sequence kept; it has 36 bases, read in frame from the first base. Here is what the overall study found, with its caveats: The ex vivo response was dominated by HLA-C-restricted CMV-specific TCR beta clonotypes, which also provided the single most frequent clonotype in two of eight donors. In both this cohort and an independent cohort of a few hundred donors, the cumulative frequency of public TCR beta family members distinguished carriers of CMV infection plus the relevant HLA type.

TCRdb names Illumina HiSeq 1500 as the instrument used. TCRdb reran the public reads through fastp at Q25 and MiXCR, keeping productive beta chains. Rows are unified per CDR3 protein, each entry keeping the most common DNA and genes. In this sample the table shows 50,000 or so distinct CDR3 sequences, 20% of which occur a single time. 15% to 20% of the sample goes to the ten largest clones. The rearrangement combines TRBV7-9 with TRBJ1-6, with TRBD1 tentatively as D gene (5 bases match). The specimen sequenced was PBMCs, sequenced either directly or after in vitro stimulation (not recorded which). The receptor was derived from a human donor in good health (CMV status not recorded). Some clones in this sample may be carry-over from other donors' samples. The DNA sequence is TGTGCCAGCAGCTTTGAGGGGCCTACCCTCCACTTT. It specifies CASSFEGPTLHF.